This TCR beta chain derives from a study of blood T cell repertoires in COVID-19. Study summary: Nucleic acid was either cDNA or gDNA, and it came from T cells, B-cell-depleted T cells, or PBMCs.

Seattle researchers signed up patients amid active infection and tracked them longitudinally. V lost 7 bases to trimming and J lost 5 bases, with 18 bases between them. The CDR3 has 15 residues. Germline V lookup: CDR1 MDHEN, CDR2 SYDVKM. Authors' data handling: Amplifying reference gene primers gave estimates of nucleated cell counts. The table came from immunoSEQ multiplex PCR; TCRdb's copy has only in-frame clones and leaves some out. V and J calls and clone size are copied from that table; D and trimming were computed from the DNA. The data show 250,000 to 300,000 clones, with around nine tenths seen just once and approximately 11% held by the top ten.

The chain joins TRBV28 to TRBJ2-4; D might be TRBD1 (6 bases). Sequencing was carried out using peripheral blood. The clonotype was recovered from a woman in her twenties or thirties with COVID-19, enrolled during active disease. The CDR3 coding sequence is TGTGCCAGCACCGAGTCAGGGGCGCGGGAAAACATTCAGTACTTC. It codes for CASTESGARENIQYF.